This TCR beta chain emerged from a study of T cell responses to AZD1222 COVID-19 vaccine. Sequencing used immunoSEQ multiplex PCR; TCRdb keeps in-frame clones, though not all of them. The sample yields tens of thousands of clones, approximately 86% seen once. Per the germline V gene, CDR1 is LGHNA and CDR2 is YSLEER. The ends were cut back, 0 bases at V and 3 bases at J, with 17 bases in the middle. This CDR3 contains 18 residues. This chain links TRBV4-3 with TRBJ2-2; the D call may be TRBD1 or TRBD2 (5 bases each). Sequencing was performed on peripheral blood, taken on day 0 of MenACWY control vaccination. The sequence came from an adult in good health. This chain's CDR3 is CASSQDLPRVGDTGELFF. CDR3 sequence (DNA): TGCGCCAGCAGCCAAGATCTGCCTAGGGTGGGGGACACCGGGGAGCTGTTTTTT.